The 31 T cell receptor beta chains reported below all come from one sample, sequenced in a study of blood T cell repertoires in COVID-19. Generated by immunoSEQ multiplex PCR, the TCRdb table keeps only in-frame clones and is missing some. The sample shows more than 85,000 clones, roughly 90% of them seen only once. Sequences were obtained from peripheral blood. Source of these receptors: a man aged 55 to 69 with acute or convalescent COVID-19.

The DNA for the CDR3 is TGTGCCAGCAGTGAGTTAGTGTATGAAGCTTTCTTT. It yields the protein CASSELVYEAFF. The gene calls are TRBV6-1 and TRBJ1-1; the D is unclear. This CDR3 is 12 amino acids long. Trimming removed 3 bases from V and 7 bases from J, with 9 bases in between. From germline, CDR1 is MNHNS and CDR2 SASEGT.

The chain joins TRBV5-8 to TRBJ2-5; D gene ambiguous. This CDR3 region has 14 residues. Trimming removed 1 base from V and 2 bases from J, with 9 bases in between. Germline V gene data show CDR1 as SGHTS and CDR2 as YDEGEE. CDR3 nucleotide sequence: TGTGCCAGCAGCTTGACGGGTAGGCAAGAGACCCAGTACTTC. The encoded protein is CASSLTGRQETQYF.

The chain uses TRBV30 and TRBJ2-7; 7 bases fit TRBD1. This CDR3 contains 12 residues. CDR1 and CDR2 (germline): GTSNPN, SVGIG (reference sequence). V lost 5 bases and J lost 9; bases outside the gene matches: 10. CDR3 DNA sequence: TGTGCCTGGGGGGGACAGCTATCGGCGCAGTACTTC. The encoded protein is CAWGGQLSAQYF.

The chain has TRBV29-1 and TRBJ2-1; possibly TRBD1 for D (6 bases). The CDR3 runs 14 residues. Germline lookup yields CDR1 SQVTM and CDR2 ANQGSEA. Trimming removed 6 bases from V and 2 bases from J, with 14 bases in between. Written as DNA, the CDR3 is TGCAGCGTCCAAGGGGGAAGGACCTACAATGAGCAGTTCTTC. This translates into CSVQGGRTYNEQFF.

The chain's CDR3 is CASSTGTGKHGYTF. As DNA, the CDR3 is TGCGCCAGCAGCACCGGGACAGGGAAACATGGCTACACCTTC. This chain uses TRBV5-1 with TRBJ1-2; 9 bases fit TRBD1. The J segment lost 6 bases and the V segment lost 4 bases, leaving 7 bases of the junction unmatched. The CDR3 sequence is 14 residues long. From germline, CDR1 is SGHRS and CDR2 YFSETQ.

V and J are TRBV3-1 (or the pseudogene TRBV3-2) and TRBJ2-3, with TRBD2 as a possible D gene (7 bases). The CDR3 runs 17 residues. Looked up from germline, CDR1 is LGHDT and CDR2 is YNNKEL (reference sequence). Trimming left V 0 bases short and J 3 bases short, with 16 bases between. In DNA form, the CDR3 reads TGTGCCAGCAGCCAAGATAGGTGGGAGGGGGGGACAGATACGCAGTATTTT. This encodes CASSQDRWEGGTDTQYF.

The chain combines TRBV11-2 with TRBJ2-1; TRBD2 might be the D (6 bases). CDR3 length: 16 residues. The germline V and J ends were trimmed by 7 bases and 3 bases, with 19 bases remaining between them. Germline values: CDR1 SGHAT, CDR2 FQNNGV. The CDR3 is CASTLPSASNYNEQFF. DNA for the CDR3: TGTGCCAGCACTCTCCCTAGCGCAAGTAACTACAATGAGCAGTTCTTC.

This sequence joins TRBV21-1 and TRBJ1-6. TRBV21-1 is an annotated pseudogene. This CDR3 is 15 amino acids long. The CDR3 DNA is TGTGCCAGCAGCAAAGCGGGGGACTCAGATTCACCCCTCCACTTT. Amino acids: CASSKAGDSDSPLHF.

CDR3 residues: CASSWAGTGVEQYF. The CDR3, as DNA: TGTGCCAGCAGTTGGGCCGGGACAGGGGTCGAGCAGTACTTC. The V and J genes are TRBV28 and TRBJ2-7; 10 nucleotides agree with TRBD1. V lost 4 bases, J lost 6 bases, and 6 bases stayed unmatched. The germline V gene has CDR1 MDHEN and CDR2 SYDVKM. CDR3 length: 14 amino acids.

The CDR3 loop is CASSDDRGRGNRKTQYF. The CDR3 nucleotides are TGCGCCAGCAGTGATGATCGCGGGAGGGGGAATAGAAAGACCCAGTACTTC. The gene calls are TRBV10-2 and TRBJ2-5; 9 nucleotides align to TRBD2. There are 17 residues in the CDR3. After removal of 3 bases from V and 6 bases from J, the junction contained 14 bases not matched to a gene. CDR1 is WSHSY and CDR2 is SAAADI in the germline V gene.

The chain carries TRBV27 and TRBJ2-3; 14 nucleotides agree with TRBD2. The CDR3 runs 17 residues. Unmatched junction bases numbered 7, after V lost 5 bases and J lost 3 bases. The germline gives CDR1 MNHEY, CDR2 SMNVEV (reference sequence). CDR3 amino acids: CASSLRLAGGLTDTQYF. CDR3 bases: TGTGCCAGCAGTCTCAGACTAGCGGGAGGGCTTACAGATACGCAGTATTTT.

CDR3 sequence: CASSQGGQDTQYF. The CDR3 DNA reads as TGTGCCAGCAGCCAGGGGGGTCAAGATACGCAGTATTTT. The J gene is TRBJ2-3, the V gene TRBV3-1 (or the pseudogene TRBV3-2), with D perhaps TRBD2 (6 bases). CDR3 length equals 13 residues. Germline V gene lookup returns CDR1 LGHDT and CDR2 YNNKEL (reference sequence). Trimming shortened V by 3 bases and J by 5 bases, and 9 bases separated the two germline ends.

This rearrangement joins TRBV7-2 to TRBJ2-1; TRBD2 aligns across 9 bases. Germline CDR1 reads SGHTA; CDR2 reads FQGNSA. The length of the CDR3 is 15 residues. With V trimmed by 3 bases and J by 10 bases, 10 bases remained unmatched. CDR3 sequence (DNA): TGTGCCAGCAGCTTTAGGATAGCGGGAGCAGGGGAGCAGTTCTTC. Its translation: CASSFRIAGAGEQFF.

This clone was counted between two and nine times. The rearrangement links TRBV28 to TRBJ1-6, with 8 bases identical to TRBD1. After removal of 6 bases from V and 7 bases from J, the junction contained 8 bases not matched to a gene. The CDR3 contains 15 residues. Germline CDR1 is MDHEN and CDR2 is SYDVKM. The CDR3 DNA reads TGTGCCAGCAGGGCCCTTGGGACAGGCAATTCACCCCTCCACTTT. It is translated as CASRALGTGNSPLHF.

The chain joins TRBV18 to TRBJ1-1; 7 positions agree with TRBD1. Germline V gene lookup returns CDR1 KGHSH and CDR2 LQKENI. The CDR3 extends over 13 amino acids. V was clipped by 6 bases and J by 3 bases; unmatched bases: 4. Here the CDR3 reads CASSLGQDTEAFF. CDR3 coding DNA: TGTGCCAGCTCTCTCGGACAGGACACTGAAGCTTTCTTT.

The chain joins TRBV19 to TRBJ1-5, with 7 bases lining up with TRBD1. In germline, CDR1 is LNHDA, CDR2 SQIVND (reference sequence). With 6 bases clipped from V and 2 bases from J, the junction kept 4 bases outside the gene matches. The CDR3 spans 14 residues. The CDR3 DNA reads TGTGCCAGTAGCACCACAGGGGGCAATCAGCCCCAGCATTTT. This gives the protein CASSTTGGNQPQHF.

V usage is TRBV18 and J usage is TRBJ1-5, with D uncertain. V lost 1 base and J 4 bases, leaving 8 bases between the germline ends. The CDR3 contains 14 residues. CDR1 KGHSH and CDR2 LQKENI come from the germline V gene. This chain's CDR3 is CASSPRAANQPQHF. CDR3 DNA: TGTGCCAGCTCACCACGGGCAGCTAATCAGCCCCAGCATTTT.

This clone appeared once. The chain joins TRBV6-1 to TRBJ2-5, with TRBD2 matching 11 bases. The CDR3 extends over 16 amino acids. Germline V gives CDR1 MNHNS, CDR2 SASEGT. V lost 3 bases and J lost 1; bases outside the gene matches: 4. The CDR3 is CASSELAGGPQETQYF. The CDR3 bases are TGTGCCAGCAGTGAGCTAGCGGGAGGCCCCCAAGAGACCCAGTACTTC.

The J gene is TRBJ1-1, the V gene TRBV28, with D possibly being TRBD1 (5 bases). With 6 bases removed from V and 5 bases from J, the gap between germline ends came to 7 bases. CDR3 length equals 11 residues. Germline V lookup: CDR1 MDHEN, CDR2 SYDVKM. The CDR3 sequence is CASRGGTEAFF. In DNA, the CDR3 is TGTGCCAGCAGGGGGGGGACTGAAGCTTTCTTT.

In its sample, this clone was seen a few times. V is TRBV19 and J is TRBJ1-5; possibly TRBD1 for D (5 bases). The CDR3 runs 14 residues. CDR1 and CDR2 from the germline V gene are LNHDA and SQIVND (reference sequence). Trimming took off 8 bases at V and 2 bases at J, with 13 bases between the two ends. The CDR3 DNA is TGTGCCAGTCGAACTGGGGCGGGCAATCAGCCCCAGCATTTT. This codes for CASRTGAGNQPQHF.

The chain carries TRBV28 and TRBJ2-7; a weak D match, TRBD2 (6 bases). V was pared by 3 bases and J by 5 bases, with 11 bases between. The germline V gene has CDR1 MDHEN and CDR2 SYDVKM. CDR3 size: 13 residues. The CDR3, as DNA: TGTGCCAGCAGTTTCAGTGGGAGGCACGAGCAGTACTTC. Protein sequence: CASSFSGRHEQYF. Full variable domain (missing parts from reference TRBV28 and TRBJ2-7): DVKVTQSSRYLVKRTGEKVFLECVQDMDHENMFWYRQDPGLGLRLIYFSYDVKMKEKGDIPEGYSVSREKKERFSLILESASTNQTSMYLCASSFSGRHEQYFGPGTRLTVT.

This chain joins TRBV27 and TRBJ2-7; a weak D match, TRBD1 (5 bases). V lost 3 bases to trimming and J lost 6 bases, with 15 bases between them. The CDR3 runs to 14 residues. Germline lookup yields CDR1 MNHEY and CDR2 SMNVEV (reference sequence). CDR3: CASSLGRAHSEQYV. CDR3 DNA sequence: TGTGCCAGCAGTTTGGGCAGGGCGCATAGCGAGCAGTACGTC.

The V gene is TRBV3-1 (or the pseudogene TRBV3-2), the J gene TRBJ1-2; D is perhaps TRBD1 (5 bases). The germline gives CDR1 LGHDT, CDR2 YNNKEL (reference sequence). The germline V and J ends were trimmed by 0 bases and 7 bases, with 18 bases remaining between them. The CDR3 totals 16 residues. Written as DNA, the CDR3 is TGTGCCAGCAGCCAAGATTCAGTGTGGAGAAGGGGTGGCTACACCTTC. Encoded protein: CASSQDSVWRRGGYTF.

The CDR3 sequence: CASSAGTGMYSGNTIYF. DNA of the CDR3: TGTGCCAGCAGTGCCGGGACAGGGATGTACTCTGGAAACACCATATATTTT. The chain joins TRBV6-1 to TRBJ1-3; 9 positions agree with TRBD1. Germline CDR1 and CDR2: MNHNS and SASEGT. The CDR3 runs 17 residues. Trimming cost V 4 bases and J 0 bases; bases outside gene matches: 7.

V usage is TRBV9 and J usage is TRBJ1-3; 7 nucleotides line up with TRBD1. The CDR3 loop spans 16 amino acids. Unmatched junction bases numbered 7, after V lost 4 bases and J lost 0 bases. The germline gives CDR1 SGDLS, CDR2 YYNGEE. The CDR3 reads CASSPGQITSGNTIYF. The DNA for the CDR3 is TGTGCCAGCAGCCCGGGACAGATTACCTCTGGAAACACCATATATTTT.

The chain joins TRBV19 to TRBJ2-5; 15 bases are a match to TRBD2. CDR1 is LNHDA and CDR2 is SQIVND in the germline V gene (reference sequence). V trimming: 5 bases; J trimming: 5 bases; junction bases outside the gene matches: 6. The CDR3 runs 16 residues. Here the CDR3 reads CASSWTSGRATETQYF. CDR3 in DNA: TGTGCCAGTAGTTGGACTAGCGGGAGGGCCACTGAGACCCAGTACTTC.

This chain links TRBV28 with TRBJ2-7; 11 nucleotides agree with TRBD2. Germline CDR1 and CDR2: MDHEN and SYDVKM. V trimming: 6 bases; J trimming: 2 bases; junction bases outside the gene matches: 12. The CDR3 consists of 17 residues. The CDR3 nucleotides are TGTGCCAGCAGACTCACCGGGACTAGCGGAGGGACCTACGAGCAGTACTTC. Protein product: CASRLTGTSGGTYEQYF.

The gene calls are TRBV6-5 and TRBJ1-2; 7 bases match TRBD1. With 5 bases clipped from V and 7 bases from J, the junction kept 13 bases outside the gene matches. Per germline, CDR1 MNHEY and CDR2 SVGAGI. The CDR3 has 15 residues. The CDR3 nucleotides read TGTGCCAGCAGTCTACAGGGGCGTGGGGGCGGTGGCTACACCTTC. Translating gives CASSLQGRGGGGYTF.

This sequence joins TRBV7-2 and TRBJ2-4; 8 bases line up with TRBD1. The J segment lost 0 bases and the V segment lost 5 bases, leaving 6 bases of the junction unmatched. Germline assignment: CDR1 SGHTA and CDR2 FQGNSA. This CDR3 is built from 16 residues. DNA of the CDR3: TGTGCCAGCAGCCCCCAGGGGGCGCGAGCCAAAAACATTCAGTACTTC. Translation gives CASSPQGARAKNIQYF.

The V call is TRBV2, the J call TRBJ2-3; 9 nucleotides line up with TRBD1. Germline V gives CDR1 SNHLY, CDR2 FYNNEI. This CDR3 comprises 14 residues. After removal of 5 bases from V and 4 bases from J, the junction contained 4 bases not matched to a gene. The CDR3 reads CASSMDRGPDTQYF. The CDR3 bases are TGTGCCAGCAGTATGGACAGGGGTCCAGATACGCAGTATTTT.

The chain links TRBV18 to TRBJ2-3; the D gene is possibly TRBD1 (5 bases). V lost 3 bases, J lost 2 bases, and 12 bases lay in between. The CDR3 length is 15 residues. CDR1 is KGHSH and CDR2 is LQKENI in the germline V gene. The CDR3 coding sequence is TGTGCCAGCTCACCTTTGTCAGGGATCACAGATACGCAGTATTTT. The encoded protein is CASSPLSGITDTQYF.